This entry lists 6 T cell receptor beta chains sequenced from one sample in a study of molecular identifiers for immune sequencing clone quantification. TCRdb redid the calling of the PCR reads with MiXCR, one entry per CDR3 protein. The sample holds 490,000 or so distinct CDR3 sequences; 20% to 25% are singletons and the top ten take more than 0.8%. The material sequenced was naive CD8+ T cells from blood, with Jurkat cell RNA spiked in. The subset is: FACS-sorted CD8+CD4-CCR7+CD45RA+ naive T cells. These receptors were obtained from a human donor in good health. Some libraries in this study had Jurkat cell RNA spiked in.

This clonotype was recorded many times. The V and J genes are TRBV30 and TRBJ2-4; 11 nucleotides agree with TRBD2. CDR1 and CDR2 (germline): GTSNPN, SVGIG (reference sequence). The CDR3 runs to 16 residues. J gave up 5 bases and V 2 bases, and 8 bases lay outside the gene matches. The CDR3 region has the DNA TGTGCCTGGAGTACGGGGCTAGCGGGAGGTGAAAACATTCAGTACTTC. Its translation: CAWSTGLAGGENIQYF.

This clonotype showed up many times. The genes are TRBV28 and TRBJ2-6; D is perhaps TRBD1 (5 bases). CDR1 is MDHEN, CDR2 SYDVKM, per germline. V shed 5 bases and J shed 0 bases, with 8 bases lying between them. The CDR3 sequence is 15 residues long. The CDR3, as DNA: TGTGCCAGCAGTCCGACAGTCTCTGGGGCCAACGTCCTGACTTTC. Protein product: CASSPTVSGANVLTF.

The J gene is TRBJ1-1, the V gene TRBV20-1; 12 bases are shared with TRBD1. Per germline, CDR1 DFQATT and CDR2 SNEGSKA (reference sequence). The CDR3 length is 14 residues. Trimming removed 0 bases from V and 10 bases from J; junction bases left unmatched: 6. The DNA for the CDR3 is TGCAGTGCTAGAGATTTCGGGACAGGGGGCAGAGCTTTCTTT. Encoded protein: CSARDFGTGGRAFF.

The chain carries TRBV5-1 and TRBJ2-6; no clear D gene. The CDR3 has 22 residues. From germline, CDR1 is SGHRS and CDR2 YFSETQ. V was clipped by 3 bases and J by 0 bases, with 28 bases between them. This CDR3 reads CASSSKRIDTHPLRSGANVLTF. The DNA for the CDR3 is TGCGCCAGCAGCTCGAAAAGAATAGACACACACCCTCTTCGCTCTGGGGCCAACGTCCTGACTTTC.

This clonotype has a count of ten or more. The chain carries TRBV4-3 and TRBJ1-1; D perhaps matches TRBD1 (5 bases). Germline CDR1 LGHNA, CDR2 YSLEER. Trimming left V 0 bases short and J 4 bases short, with 9 bases between. This CDR3 comprises 14 residues. CDR3 region: CASSQDLGGTEAFF. Here the CDR3 DNA reads TGCGCCAGCAGCCAAGATCTTGGGGGCACTGAAGCTTTCTTT.

This clonotype appeared many times. J is TRBJ2-7 and V is TRBV28, with no clear D. The CDR3 extends over 13 amino acids. The germline V gene has CDR1 MDHEN and CDR2 SYDVKM. V lost 3 bases and J lost 13, with 19 bases in between. The CDR3 is CASSFAAASPTYF. The DNA for the CDR3 is TGTGCCAGCAGTTTCGCTGCAGCGTCTCCTACTTACTTC.